The sequence of this T cell receptor beta chain was determined in a study of T cell changes during pregnancy in multiple sclerosis. CDR3 length equals 14 residues. Germline values: CDR1 SGHNT, CDR2 YYREEE (reference sequence). The V and J ends lost 0 bases and 8 bases, in that order; junction bases with no gene match: 4. Repertoires were generated with immunoSEQ multiplex PCR, while TCRdb's copy carries only in-frame clones and drops some. This table has 45,000 to 55,000 clones, approximately 85% appearing once. Sequencing used CD4+ T cells from peripheral blood mononuclear cells, obtained in the second trimester of pregnancy. This chain connects TRBV5-4 to TRBJ1-4; 7 bases are a match to TRBD1. This clonotype was sampled from a female donor with multiple sclerosis, enrolled in a pregnancy study. The CDR3 nucleotides are TGTGCCAGCAGCTTGGACAGGGGAGGAGAAAAACTGTTTTTT. Its protein product is CASSLDRGGEKLFF.